A single sample is the source of the 25 T cell receptor beta chains below, sequenced in a study of shared clonotypes between healthy human individuals. Profiling relied on immunoSEQ multiplex PCR, and the TCRdb table lists in-frame clones only, not all of them. The sample lists approximately 470,000 clones; approximately 78% were seen once. Input material: PBMCs. These receptors were obtained from a middle-aged woman in good health. Some clones in this sample may be carry-over from other donors' samples.

This sequence joins TRBV10-3 and TRBJ2-1, with D perhaps given as TRBD1 or TRBD2 (5 bases each). Between the trimmed V and J ends, which lost 0 bases and 2 bases, there was a span of 11 bases. CDR1 is ENHRY and CDR2 is SYGVKD in the germline V gene. The CDR3 consists of 16 residues. DNA of the CDR3: TGTGCCATCAGTGAGTCGTGGGGGTCTCCCTACAATGAGCAGTTCTTC. Its translation is CAISESWGSPYNEQFF.

V and J are TRBV2 and TRBJ2-3; 11 bases line up with TRBD1. The junction had 6 bases not matched to a gene; V was cut back by 6 bases and J by 4 bases. The CDR3 length is 15 residues. CDR1 is SNHLY, CDR2 FYNNEI, per germline. DNA of the CDR3: TGTGCCAGCAGACCCGGGACAGGGGGGGCAGATACGCAGTATTTT. Its protein is CASRPGTGGADTQYF. The full variable domain, rest sourced from reference TRBV2 and TRBJ2-3, is EPEVTQTPSHQVTQMGQEVILRCVPISNHLYFYWYRQILGQKVEFLVSFYNNEISEKSEIFDDQFSVERPDGSNFTLKIRSTKLEDSAMYFCASRPGTGGADTQYFGPGTRLTVL.

The chain recombines TRBV6-6 with TRBJ2-2; D is unresolved. CDR1 is MNHNY, CDR2 SVGAGI, per germline (reference sequence). The CDR3 loop spans 13 amino acids. Between the trimmed V and J ends, which lost 7 bases and 2 bases, there was a span of 8 bases. CDR3 in DNA: TGTGCCAGCAACATAGACAACACCGGGGAGCTGTTTTTT. Residues: CASNIDNTGELFF.

This chain connects TRBV19 to TRBJ1-1, with D perhaps matching TRBD1 (5 bases). The V end was cut by 1 base, the J end by 12 bases, with 24 bases between. Germline V gene lookup returns CDR1 LNHDA and CDR2 SQIVND (reference sequence). This CDR3 contains 16 residues. The DNA for the CDR3 is TGTGCCAGTAGTATAGCTCAAGCTTTCGTGGAACGGGGGACTTTCTTT. This translates into CASSIAQAFVERGTFF.

The chain links TRBV7-6 to TRBJ2-1; tentatively, D is TRBD2 (6 bases). Trimming removed 5 bases at V and 6 bases at J, with 8 bases between. Germline loops: CDR1 SGHVS, CDR2 FNYEAQ. The CDR3 runs 12 residues. The DNA for the CDR3 is TGTGCCAGCAGCCGGGAGTTCAATGAGCAGTTCTTC. Translating it yields CASSREFNEQFF.

This clone was observed a single time. This chain links TRBV11-2 with TRBJ2-5; 9 bases map to TRBD2. This CDR3 is 13 amino acids long. Germline CDR1 is SGHAT and CDR2 is FQNNGV. V was pared by 9 bases and J by 7 bases, with 9 bases of the junction left unmatched. The CDR3 bases are TGTGCCAGTGCTAGCGGGGAATGGGGGACCCAGTACTTC. Protein sequence: CASASGEWGTQYF.

The rearrangement joins TRBV19 to TRBJ2-1, with 8 bases fitting TRBD1. The trim removed 6 bases at V and 1 base at J, leaving 5 bases unmatched. The length of the CDR3 is 15 residues. Germline V gene data show CDR1 as LNHDA and CDR2 as SQIVND (reference sequence). CDR3 nucleotide sequence: TGTGCCAGTAGGGACAGGGCAAGGTCCTACAATGAGCAGTTCTTC. Translation gives CASRDRARSYNEQFF. The entire variable domain, with the rest obtained from reference TRBV19 and TRBJ2-1, is as follows: DGGITQSPKYLFRKEGQNVTLSCEQNLNHDAMYWYRQDPGQGLRLIYYSQIVNDFQKGDIAEGYSVSREKKESFPLTVTSAQKNPTAFYLCASRDRARSYNEQFFGPGTRLTVL.

This clone has just a few counts. This rearrangement joins TRBV5-4 to TRBJ1-1, with unresolved D. Germline CDR1 is SGHNT and CDR2 is YYREEE (reference sequence). CDR3 size: 13 residues. Trimming took 1 base from V and 1 from J, leaving 5 bases between them. CDR3 bases: TGTGCCAGCAGCTTGTACGAGAACACTGAAGCTTTCTTT. Protein sequence: CASSLYENTEAFF.

This clone was seen just once. The rearrangement uses TRBV7-3 and TRBJ1-5, with D unclear. CDR1 SGHTA and CDR2 FQGTGA come from the germline V gene. V was clipped by 2 bases and J by 1 base, with 9 bases between them. CDR3 length equals 15 residues. The CDR3, as DNA: TGTGCCAGCAGCTTAGCGGGCAGAAGCAATCAGCCCCAGCATTTT. This translates into CASSLAGRSNQPQHF.

The chain is built from TRBV9 and TRBJ2-7, with 7 bases that match TRBD2. The length of the CDR3 is 15 residues. Per the germline V gene, CDR1 is SGDLS and CDR2 is YYNGEE. The V and J ends lost 4 bases and 0 bases, in that order; junction bases with no gene match: 7. The CDR3 DNA reads as TGTGCCAGCAGCAACCACCGGGACTACTCCTACGAGCAGTACTTC. Translation: CASSNHRDYSYEQYF.

V usage is TRBV29-1 and J usage is TRBJ2-5, with D perhaps TRBD2 (5 bases). Trimming removed 5 bases from V and 2 bases from J, with 12 bases in between. Germline V gives CDR1 SQVTM, CDR2 ANQGSEA. The CDR3 has 13 residues. The CDR3 loop reads CSVSAALQETQYF. CDR3 bases: TGCAGCGTTTCAGCGGCCCTTCAAGAGACCCAGTACTTC.

The J gene is TRBJ2-1, the V gene TRBV28, with TRBD2 matching 10 bases. The CDR3 runs 22 residues. Germline V lookup: CDR1 MDHEN, CDR2 SYDVKM. V trimming: 6 bases; J trimming: 0 bases; junction bases outside the gene matches: 23. This chain's CDR3 is CASRDQQPGLAWSPYSYNEQFF. DNA of the CDR3: TGTGCCAGCAGGGATCAACAGCCGGGACTAGCGTGGAGCCCCTACTCCTACAATGAGCAGTTCTTC.

The chain links TRBV30 to TRBJ1-1, with D possibly matching TRBD1 (5 bases). This CDR3 comprises 13 residues. CDR1 and CDR2 from the germline V gene are GTSNPN and SVGIG (reference sequence). Trimming removed 5 bases from V and 2 bases from J, with 12 bases in between. The CDR3 region is CAWDSGINTEAFF. The CDR3 nucleotides are TGTGCCTGGGACTCAGGGATTAACACTGAAGCTTTCTTT.

The V call is TRBV5-1, the J call TRBJ2-3; 12 bases are a match to TRBD2. The V segment lost 4 bases and the J segment 5 bases; nucleotides outside the gene matches: 5. The V gene's germline CDR1 is SGHRS and CDR2 YFSETQ. The CDR3 is made up of 15 amino acids. As DNA, the CDR3 is TGCGCCAGCAGCCTAGCGGGAGGGCCAGTAGATACGCAGTATTTT. Translation gives CASSLAGGPVDTQYF.

Remarks on this clone: The junction differs from germline at one of its ends, possibly a read error. This chain uses TRBV19 with TRBJ1-1; D uncertain. This CDR3 has 12 residues. The germline CDR1 and CDR2 sequences are LNHDA and SQIVND (reference sequence). CDR3 nucleotides: TGTTCCAGTAGTAGCGTGAACACTGAAGCTTTCTTT. Translation gives CSSSSVNTEAFF.

This chain joins TRBV27 and TRBJ2-7; perhaps D is TRBD1 or TRBD2 (6 bases each). The germline V gene encodes CDR1 MNHEY and CDR2 SMNVEV (reference sequence). Trimming removed 1 base at V and 7 bases at J, with 20 bases between. This CDR3 is built from 16 residues. As DNA, the CDR3 is TGTGCCAGCAGTTTATTCCTGGGGGGCGCAATGGGGGAGCAGTACTTC. This translates into CASSLFLGGAMGEQYF.

With regard to this clone: A much more abundant neighbour one base away suggests this may be a read error. The chain joins TRBV30 to TRBJ1-3; D is perhaps TRBD1 (5 bases). V lost 3 bases to trimming and J lost 2 bases, with 14 bases between them. The CDR3 is made up of 15 amino acids. Germline CDR1 is GTSNPN and CDR2 is SVGIG (reference sequence). CDR3 sequence (DNA): TGTGCCTGGAGCCGATGGGGGTTAGCTGGAAACACCATATATTTT. Its translation: CAWSRWGLAGNTIYF.

The chain is built from TRBV6-1 and TRBJ2-5; D may be TRBD2 (5 bases). Per the germline V gene, CDR1 is MNHNS and CDR2 is SASEGT. This CDR3 spans 14 amino acids. The ends were cut back, 6 bases at V and 5 bases at J, with 16 bases in the middle. CDR3 coding DNA: TGTGCCAGCAGCCCGAGGGCCGGACGGGAGACCCAGTACTTC. This encodes CASSPRAGRETQYF.

This clone turned up a few times. CDR3 nucleotide sequence: TGTGCCAGCAGCAAAAGAACTAGCGGGACGTTCCCCGGGGAGCTGTTTTTT. Translating gives CASSKRTSGTFPGELFF. The V call is TRBV9, the J call TRBJ2-2, with 10 bases that match TRBD2. The CDR3 is 17 residues long. Germline V gene data show CDR1 as SGDLS and CDR2 as YYNGEE. Trimming took 4 bases from V and 6 from J; bases not matched to a gene: 12.

This clone was counted a single time. The chain links TRBV6-6 to TRBJ2-7; weak D call: TRBD2 (5 bases). Germline CDR1 MNHNY, CDR2 SVGAGI (reference sequence). The CDR3 contains 14 residues. V lost 7 bases to trimming and J lost 4 bases, with 17 bases between them. CDR3 bases: TGTGCCAGCAACCTTAGCCCGGGGTGGTACGAGCAGTACTTC. It encodes CASNLSPGWYEQYF.

The chain combines TRBV2 with TRBJ2-2; 10 bases align to TRBD2. Germline V gene lookup returns CDR1 SNHLY and CDR2 FYNNEI. The junction had 8 bases not matched to a gene; V was cut back by 6 bases and J by 4 bases. The CDR3 runs to 16 residues. CDR3 region: CASREREGLSTGELFF. In DNA, the CDR3 is TGTGCCAGCAGAGAGCGGGAGGGCCTCAGCACCGGGGAGCTGTTTTTT.

The chain combines TRBV2 with TRBJ2-2; 8 bases are shared with TRBD2. The CDR3 sequence is 15 residues long. The V gene's germline CDR1 is SNHLY and CDR2 FYNNEI. Trimming removed 8 bases from V and 3 bases from J; junction bases left unmatched: 8. CDR3 loop: CASCKRSGDTGELFF. DNA of the CDR3: TGTGCCAGCTGTAAGCGTAGCGGGGACACCGGGGAGCTGTTTTTT.

The sample holds a few counts of this clone. The chain joins TRBV9 to TRBJ1-3; D uncertain. Deletions cut 0 bases from V and 0 bases from J, with 7 bases between. Germline-derived CDR1 and CDR2 are SGDLS and YYNGEE. This CDR3 comprises 15 residues. The CDR3 nucleotides are TGTGCCAGCAGCGTAGGTCCAAACTCTGGAAACACCATATATTTT. Protein sequence: CASSVGPNSGNTIYF.

A word on this clone: A single base is all that separates this from a far larger clone, so a read error is likely. Other nucleotide sequences in the sample specify the same CDR3. The CDR3 nucleotides are TGTGCCTGGAGTGTAAACCCACAGGGGACTCACTATGGCTACACCTTC. Protein sequence: CAWSVNPQGTHYGYTF. The genes are TRBV30 and TRBJ1-2, with 7 bases fitting TRBD1. Germline trimming cut 0 bases from V and 3 bases from J; bases unmatched to any gene: 10. The CDR3 has 16 amino acids. Germline assignment: CDR1 GTSNPN and CDR2 SVGIG (reference sequence).

The rearrangement uses TRBV11-1 and TRBJ2-3, with D possibly TRBD2 on 7 matching bases. Germline-derived CDR1 and CDR2 are SGHAT and FQDESV (reference sequence). This CDR3 contains 14 residues. V shed 5 bases and J shed 5 bases, with 14 bases lying between them. In DNA, the CDR3 is TGTGCCAGCAGCCCCGGACTAGGGGGAGATACGCAGTATTTT. Residues: CASSPGLGGDTQYF. Full variable domain (missing parts from reference TRBV11-1 and TRBJ2-3): EAEVAQSPRYKITEKSQAVAFWCDPISGHATLYWYRQILGQGPELLVQFQDESVVDDSQLPKDRFSAERLKGVDSTLKIQPAELGDSAMYLCASSPGLGGDTQYFGPGTRLTVL.